A selection of T cell receptor beta chains follows, all from one sample in a study of T cell repertoires in cytomegalovirus infection. TCRdb re-analysed the reads in MiXCR, keeping a single row per CDR3 protein. In the table there are 250,000 or so distinct CDR3 sequences, roughly an eighth of which are singletons. The sample comprised PBMCs. These TCRs come from a human donor in good health (CMV status not recorded). Some clones in this sample may be carry-over from other donors' samples. Both conserved end residues are part of each CDR3. A D gene is named only where the DNA matches it firmly. Size tells how often a clone was seen (once, few, many) or the class of an expanded clone, and some rows leave it out.

v_gene	j_gene	abundance	d_gene	CDR3aa	CDR3nt
TRBV19	TRBJ2-7	many	TRBD2	CASKPGLAGGEQYF	TGTGCCAGCAAACCGGGACTAGCGGGAGGTGAGCAGTACTTC
TRBV29-1	TRBJ1-1	.	TRBD1	CSVGGQGMNTEAFF	TGCAGCGTTGGGGGACAGGGGATGAACACTGAAGCTTTCTTT
TRBV6-2/TRBV6-3	TRBJ1-1	many	.	CASSYRRIRDTEAFF	TGTGCCAGCAGTTACAGGAGGATAAGGGACACTGAAGCTTTCTTT
TRBV7-2	TRBJ1-4	many	TRBD1	CASSLGGGEKLFF	TGTGCCAGCAGCTTAGGAGGGGGCGAAAAACTGTTTTTT
TRBV11-2	TRBJ2-3	many	.	CASSLRGLITDTQYF	TGTGCCAGCAGCTTGCGGGGGCTGATCACAGATACGCAGTATTTT
TRBV3-1	TRBJ2-5	few	TRBD2	CASSQDGRSTSSTQISETQYF	TGTGCCAGCAGCCAAGACGGGAGGTCGACTAGCTCTACCCAGATCTCGGAGACCCAGTACTTC
TRBV6-5	TRBJ1-6	many	.	CASSYFNSPLHF	TGTGCCAGCAGTTACTTTAATTCACCCCTCCACTTT
TRBV28	TRBJ1-2	.	.	CASSLFPLTNGYTF	TGTGCCAGCAGTTTATTCCCACTTACGAATGGCTACACCTTC
TRBV29-1	TRBJ2-2	few	.	CSVRGGATGELFF	TGCAGCGTACGAGGAGGGGCCACCGGGGAGCTGTTTTTT
TRBV6-5	TRBJ1-5	many	.	CASSFRDQPQHF	TGTGCCAGCAGTTTCAGGGATCAGCCCCAGCATTTT
TRBV29-1	TRBJ1-2	.	TRBD1	CSSGQADCGYTF	TGCAGCTCAGGACAGGCCGACTGTGGCTACACCTTC
TRBV7-2	TRBJ2-3	many	TRBD2	CASSLFPLTSGGGTDTQYF	TGTGCCAGCAGCTTATTCCCCTTGACTAGCGGGGGGGGCACAGATACGCAGTATTTT
TRBV6-5	TRBJ2-7	.	.	CASSSETGRTAYEQYF	TGTGCCAGCAGCTCTGAGACAGGTCGAACGGCCTACGAGCAGTACTTC
TRBV7-2	TRBJ2-3	many	.	CASSLALGADTQYF	TGTGCCAGCAGCTTAGCGCTGGGGGCAGATACGCAGTATTTT
TRBV20-1	TRBJ2-5	.	TRBD2	CSAYGGAGKETQYF	TGCAGTGCGTACGGGGGGGCGGGAAAAGAGACCCAGTACTTC
TRBV19	TRBJ1-5	.	.	CASSIDPGYGNQPQHF	TGTGCCAGTAGTATAGATCCAGGGTACGGCAATCAGCCCCAGCATTTT
TRBV14	TRBJ1-1	few	TRBD1	CASSQGTGGNTEAFF	TGTGCCAGCAGCCAAGGAACAGGGGGCAACACTGAAGCTTTCTTT
TRBV2	TRBJ2-7	many	.	CASRGRGRESHEQYF	TGTGCCAGCCGAGGGAGGGGGCGGGAGTCCCACGAGCAGTACTTC
TRBV28	TRBJ2-2	.	.	CASSPPQTGELFF	TGTGCCAGCAGTCCCCCCCAGACCGGGGAGCTGTTTTTT
TRBV6-2/TRBV6-3	TRBJ2-7	.	TRBD2	CASSFSRGGEQYF	TGTGCCAGCAGTTTTTCCCGGGGGGGCGAGCAGTACTTC
TRBV7-2	TRBJ2-5	many	TRBD1	CASSVSSGTGEETQYF	TGTGCCAGCAGCGTTAGTTCCGGGACAGGGGAAGAGACCCAGTACTTC
TRBV6-2/TRBV6-3	TRBJ2-1	.	.	CASSYEGGLQDEQFF	TGTGCCAGCAGTTACGAGGGGGGGCTACAAGATGAGCAGTTCTTC
TRBV5-1	TRBJ1-1	few	TRBD1	CASSMDRQTEAFF	TGCGCCAGCAGCATGGACAGGCAAACTGAAGCTTTCTTT
TRBV29-1	TRBJ2-2	.	TRBD1	CSVTGTEAGELFF	TGCAGCGTGACCGGGACAGAAGCCGGGGAGCTGTTTTTT
TRBV7-3	TRBJ2-3	many	.	CASSLDGRATDTQYF	TGTGCCAGCAGCTTAGATGGCAGGGCGACAGATACGCAGTATTTT
TRBV20-1	TRBJ1-2	few	.	CSARANYGYTF	TGCAGTGCTAGAGCCAACTATGGCTACACCTTC
TRBV12-5	TRBJ1-2	.	.	CASGLFQIYGYTF	TGTGCTAGTGGTTTATTTCAAATCTATGGCTACACCTTC